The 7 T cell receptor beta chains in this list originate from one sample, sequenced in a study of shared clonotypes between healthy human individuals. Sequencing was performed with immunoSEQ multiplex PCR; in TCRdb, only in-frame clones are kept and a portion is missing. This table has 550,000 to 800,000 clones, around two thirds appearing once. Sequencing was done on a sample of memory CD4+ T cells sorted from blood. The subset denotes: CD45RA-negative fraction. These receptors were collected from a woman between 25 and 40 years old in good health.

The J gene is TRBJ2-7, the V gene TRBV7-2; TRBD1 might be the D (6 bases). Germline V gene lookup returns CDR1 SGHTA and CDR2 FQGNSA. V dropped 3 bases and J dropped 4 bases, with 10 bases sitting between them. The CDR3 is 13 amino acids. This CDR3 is CASSFNRDYEQYF. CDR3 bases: TGTGCCAGCAGCTTCAACAGGGATTACGAGCAGTACTTC. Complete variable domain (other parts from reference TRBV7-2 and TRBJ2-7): GAGVSQSPSNKVTEKGKDVELRCDPISGHTALYWYRQSLGQGLEFLIYFQGNSAPDKSGLPSDRFSAERTGGSVSTLTIQRTQQEDSAVYLCASSFNRDYEQYFGPGTRLTVT.

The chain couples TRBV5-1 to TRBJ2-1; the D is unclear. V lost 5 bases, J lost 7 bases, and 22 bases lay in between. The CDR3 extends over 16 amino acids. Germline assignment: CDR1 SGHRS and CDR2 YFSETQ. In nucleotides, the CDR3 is TGCGCCAGCAGTCCCGACCCTCGCCCCCTTGGGAATGAGCAGTTCTTC. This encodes CASSPDPRPLGNEQFF. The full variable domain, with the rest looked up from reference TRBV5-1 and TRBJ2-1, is KAGVTQTPRYLIKTRGQQVTLSCSPISGHRSVSWYQQTPGQGLQFLFEYFSETQRNKGNFPGRFSGRQFSNSRSEMNVSTLELGDSALYLCASSPDPRPLGNEQFFGPGTRLTVL.

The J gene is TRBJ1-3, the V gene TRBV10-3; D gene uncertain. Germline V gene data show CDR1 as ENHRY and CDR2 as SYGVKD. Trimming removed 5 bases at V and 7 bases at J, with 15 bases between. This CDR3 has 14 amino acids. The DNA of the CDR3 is TGTGCCATCAGTCCAATTACGGCCGGGAACACCATATATTTT. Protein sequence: CAISPITAGNTIYF.

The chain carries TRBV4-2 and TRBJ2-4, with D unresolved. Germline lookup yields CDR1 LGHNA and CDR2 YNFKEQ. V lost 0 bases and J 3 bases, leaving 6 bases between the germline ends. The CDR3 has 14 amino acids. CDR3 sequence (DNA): TGTGCCAGCAGCCAAGAATCTGACAAAAACATTCAGTACTTC. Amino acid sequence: CASSQESDKNIQYF.

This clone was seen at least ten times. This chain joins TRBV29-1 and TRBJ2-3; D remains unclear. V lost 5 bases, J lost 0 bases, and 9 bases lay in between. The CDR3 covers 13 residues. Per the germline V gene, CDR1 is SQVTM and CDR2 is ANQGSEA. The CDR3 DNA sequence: TGCAGCGTTCTCGCGGAGAGCACAGATACGCAGTATTTT. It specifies CSVLAESTDTQYF.

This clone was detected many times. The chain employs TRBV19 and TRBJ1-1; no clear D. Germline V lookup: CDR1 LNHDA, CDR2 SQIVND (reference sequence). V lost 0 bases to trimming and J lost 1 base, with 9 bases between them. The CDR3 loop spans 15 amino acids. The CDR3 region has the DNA TGTGCCAGTAGTATAGACTACAGCCAGAACACTGAAGCTTTCTTT. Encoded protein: CASSIDYSQNTEAFF.

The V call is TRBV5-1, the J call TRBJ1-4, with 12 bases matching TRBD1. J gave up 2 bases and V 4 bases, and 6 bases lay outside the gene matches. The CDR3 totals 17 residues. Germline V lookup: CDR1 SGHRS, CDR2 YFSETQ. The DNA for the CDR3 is TGCGCCAGCAGCCAAGGGACAGGGGGCGGCACTAATGAAAAACTGTTTTTT. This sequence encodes CASSQGTGGGTNEKLFF.